Shown below are 9 T cell receptor beta chains from a single sample sequenced in a study of CD8+ T cells in alopecia areata. The treatment was: oral pan-JAK inhibitor, 5-10 mg twice daily. Reverse transcription of extracted RNA yielded cDNA, which provided the sequencing template. The data were produced by immunoSEQ multiplex PCR, yet TCRdb's version contains in-frame clones alone and is incomplete. Among roughly 100,000 clones listed, under 90% were seen once. The sample here was CD8+ T cells sorted from blood, taken between weeks 30 and 35, from a patient treated with tofacitinib. These receptors originate from a human donor with alopecia areata.

This clone has only a few counts. V is TRBV7-9 and J is TRBJ2-5, with 8 positions matching TRBD2. Per the germline V gene, CDR1 is SEHNR and CDR2 is FQNEAQ (reference sequence). The CDR3 totals 15 residues. With 5 bases clipped from V and 3 bases from J, the junction kept 8 bases outside the gene matches. The CDR3 reads CASSDRSSGKETQYF. The CDR3 DNA reads as TGTGCCAGCAGCGATCGGAGTAGCGGGAAAGAGACCCAGTACTTC.

This clone was seen only once. The chain employs TRBV5-6 and TRBJ2-4; tentatively, D is TRBD2 (5 bases). The V gene lost 2 bases and the J gene lost 0 bases, with 15 bases spanning the gap. There are 17 residues in the CDR3. Germline V gives CDR1 SGHDT, CDR2 YYEEEE. CDR3 protein: CASSFLTLALAKNIQYF. The CDR3 nucleotides read TGTGCCAGCAGCTTCCTCACCCTAGCTCTAGCCAAAAACATTCAGTACTTC.

The chain has TRBV10-2 and TRBJ2-4, with TRBD1 matching 7 bases. The CDR3 sequence is 20 residues long. V trimming: 3 bases; J trimming: 0 bases; junction bases outside the gene matches: 17. Germline CDR1 WSHSY, CDR2 SAAADI. CDR3 sequence (DNA): TGCGCCAGCAGTGACGCCTTTGAGACAGGGACGTCTGTAGCCAAAAACATTCAGTACTTC. This gives the protein CASSDAFETGTSVAKNIQYF.

This chain links TRBV27 with TRBJ1-5; D remains ambiguous. The CDR3 has 15 amino acids. With 3 bases removed from V and 0 bases from J, the gap between germline ends came to 9 bases. From germline, CDR1 is MNHEY and CDR2 SMNVEV (reference sequence). CDR3 sequence (DNA): TGTGCCAGCAGTTTCCCCGGAGATAGCAATCAGCCCCAGCATTTT. As protein: CASSFPGDSNQPQHF.

This chain joins TRBV30 and TRBJ2-7; perhaps D is TRBD1 or TRBD2 (5 bases each). There are 15 residues in the CDR3. From germline, CDR1 is GTSNPN and CDR2 SVGIG (reference sequence). V was trimmed by 0 bases and J by 0 bases, leaving 12 bases between them. This chain's CDR3 is CAWSVWGTASYEQYF. CDR3 coding DNA: TGTGCCTGGAGTGTATGGGGGACGGCCTCCTACGAGCAGTACTTC.

The gene calls are TRBV5-4 and TRBJ2-5, with 9 bases fitting TRBD2. J gave up 4 bases and V 1 base, and 8 bases lay outside the gene matches. The CDR3 is made up of 16 amino acids. Germline V gene lookup returns CDR1 SGHNT and CDR2 YYREEE (reference sequence). The CDR3 loop reads CASSLNIAGVGETQYF. In DNA form, the CDR3 reads TGTGCCAGCAGCTTGAACATAGCGGGAGTAGGAGAGACCCAGTACTTC.

The chain has TRBV21-1 and TRBJ1-5. TRBV21-1 is labeled a pseudogene. The CDR3 has 9 amino acids. The CDR3 reads CASRGAQHF. The DNA for the CDR3 is TGTGCCAGCCGAGGGGCCCAGCATTTT.

There are a few counts of this clone. The rearrangement links TRBV18 to TRBJ1-5, with TRBD1 matching over 9 bases. The CDR3 consists of 15 residues. The junction had 4 bases not matched to a gene; V was cut back by 1 base and J by 6 bases. Germline CDR1 is KGHSH and CDR2 is LQKENI. The CDR3 loop is CASSPQRQGGQPQHF. CDR3 in DNA: TGTGCCAGCTCACCACAGAGACAGGGGGGTCAGCCCCAGCATTTT.

The V call is TRBV25-1, the J call TRBJ2-7, with TRBD1 matching over 9 bases. Germline trimming cut 6 bases from V and 3 bases from J; bases unmatched to any gene: 3. Germline V lookup: CDR1 MGHDK, CDR2 SYGVNS. The CDR3 runs to 13 residues. The CDR3 DNA is TGTGCCAGCAGAGGGACAGGGAGCTACGAGCAGTACTTC. Translation: CASRGTGSYEQYF.